The 5 T cell receptor beta chains below all came from one sample that was sequenced in a study of regulatory T cells in long-lasting Graves disease. Regarding time point: persistent/refractory GD, antithyroid drugs over 5 years with positive TRAb. The TCR library used RNA extracted from PBMCs. CDR3-region Arm-PCR and iRepertoire HTBI primers produced the TCR beta libraries. TCRdb independently ran MiXCR on the multiplex PCR reads; one entry per CDR3 protein. This table holds 400,000 to 600,000 distinct CDR3 sequences, roughly 21% found once. Sequenced here: peripheral blood mononuclear cells (PBMCs), sampled when the disease was refractory, from a patient treated with antithyroid drugs. Source of these receptors: a female donor with Graves disease.

This clonotype was observed at least ten times. The chain joins TRBV5-5 to TRBJ2-5, with D unresolved. Germline CDR1 reads SGHKS; CDR2 reads YYEKEE (reference sequence). V was trimmed by 4 bases and J by 1 base, leaving 5 bases between them. The CDR3 length is 12 residues. In DNA form, the CDR3 reads TGTGCCAGCAGCGGGATCCAAGAGACCCAGTACTTC. This encodes CASSGIQETQYF. Using reference TRBV5-5 and TRBJ2-5 for the parts outside the CDR3, the full variable domain is DAGVTQSPTHLIKTRGQQVTLRCSPISGHKSVSWYQQVLGQGPQFIFQYYEKEERGRGNFPDRFSARQFPNYSSELNVNALLLGDSALYLCASSGIQETQYFGPGTRLLVL.

The V call is TRBV29-1, the J call TRBJ2-5, with D unresolved. The ends were cut back, 4 bases at V and 5 bases at J, with 17 bases in the middle. Germline V CDR1 and CDR2: SQVTM, ANQGSEA. The CDR3 covers 14 residues. CDR3 residues: CSVAAFPAQETQYF. In DNA form, the CDR3 reads TGCAGCGTTGCTGCCTTCCCGGCCCAGGAGACCCAGTACTTC.

The V gene is TRBV29-1, the J gene TRBJ2-2; D is ambiguous. Per the germline V gene, CDR1 is SQVTM and CDR2 is ANQGSEA. This CDR3 contains 13 residues. V was cut by 4 bases and J by 8 bases, with 14 bases left in between. CDR3 nucleotides: TGCAGCGTTGGTGGCAGGTCCGAGGGGGAGCTGTTTTTT. Translating it yields CSVGGRSEGELFF.

The chain combines TRBV9 with TRBJ1-1, with D possibly matching TRBD1 (5 bases). The CDR3 length is 16 residues. The germline V gene has CDR1 SGDLS and CDR2 YYNGEE. V was cut by 3 bases and J by 6 bases, with 21 bases left in between. CDR3 amino acids: CASSASWGPGDAEAFF. CDR3 bases: TGTGCCAGCAGCGCCTCCTGGGGCCCGGGAGACGCTGAAGCTTTCTTT.

The chain couples TRBV27 to TRBJ2-7, with D possibly matching TRBD1 (6 bases). CDR3 length: 14 amino acids. Trimming removed 4 bases at V and 6 bases at J, with 16 bases between. Germline V gene sequence: CDR1 MNHEY, CDR2 SMNVEV (reference sequence). In nucleotides, the CDR3 is TGTGCCAGCAGTTCCTCAGGGGTGTGGGGCGAGCAGTACTTC. Protein sequence: CASSSSGVWGEQYF.